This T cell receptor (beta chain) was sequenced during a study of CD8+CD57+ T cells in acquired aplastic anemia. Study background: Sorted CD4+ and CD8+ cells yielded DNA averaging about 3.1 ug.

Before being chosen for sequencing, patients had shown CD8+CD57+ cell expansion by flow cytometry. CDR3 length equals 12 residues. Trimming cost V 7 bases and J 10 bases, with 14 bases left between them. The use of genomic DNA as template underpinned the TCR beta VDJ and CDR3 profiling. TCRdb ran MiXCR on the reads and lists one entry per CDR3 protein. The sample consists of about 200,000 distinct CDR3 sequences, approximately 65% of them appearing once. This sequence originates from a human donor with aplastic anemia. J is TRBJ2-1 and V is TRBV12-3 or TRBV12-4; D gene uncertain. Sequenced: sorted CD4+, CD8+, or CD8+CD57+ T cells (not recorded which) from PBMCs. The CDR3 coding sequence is TGTGCCAGCACCTTGACTGGTTTAGAGCAGTTCTTC. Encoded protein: CASTLTGLEQFF.